This T cell receptor (beta chain) originates from a study of cytomegalovirus exposure and HLA in healthy donors. Overall study: As released early, the data held roughly 85 million unique TCRs from HLA-typed donors.

This PCR relied on a set of 60 Vbeta primers and 13 Jbeta primers. Only in-frame clones appear in the TCRdb table, and some are missing; sequencing was by immunoSEQ multiplex PCR. The sample shows about 120,000 clones, 75% of them seen only once. On this clone: Its target is unknown.

The trim removed 5 bases at V and 5 bases at J, leaving 5 bases unmatched. Germline V lookup: CDR1 MNHEY, CDR2 SMNVEV (reference sequence). The CDR3 has 13 residues. Study-level results: Using the classifier, cytomegalovirus status was reportedly diagnosed with high specificity and sensitivity.

Healthy bone marrow donors formed the donor group. The sample consisted of PBMCs. This sequence originates from a middle-aged woman in good health and CMV-seropositive. This chain connects TRBV27 to TRBJ1-1; 7 bases are a match to TRBD1. CDR3 nucleotide sequence: TGTGCCAGCAGTCAACAGGGGCCAACTGAAGCTTTCTTT. This codes for CASSQQGPTEAFF.